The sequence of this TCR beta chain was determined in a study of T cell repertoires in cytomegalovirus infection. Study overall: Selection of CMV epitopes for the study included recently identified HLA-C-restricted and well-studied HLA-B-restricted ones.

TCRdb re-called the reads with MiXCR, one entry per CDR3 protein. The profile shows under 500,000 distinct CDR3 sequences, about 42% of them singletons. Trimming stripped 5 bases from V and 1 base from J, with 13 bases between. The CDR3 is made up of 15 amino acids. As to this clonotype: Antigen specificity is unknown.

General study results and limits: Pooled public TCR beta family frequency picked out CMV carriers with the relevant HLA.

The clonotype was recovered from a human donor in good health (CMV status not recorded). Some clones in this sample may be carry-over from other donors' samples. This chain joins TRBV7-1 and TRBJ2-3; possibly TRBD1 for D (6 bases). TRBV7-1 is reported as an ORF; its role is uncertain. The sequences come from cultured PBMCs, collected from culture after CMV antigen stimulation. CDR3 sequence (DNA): TGTGCCAGCAGCGAAACAGGGTCGGGCACAGATACGCAGTATTTT. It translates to CASSETGSGTDTQYF.